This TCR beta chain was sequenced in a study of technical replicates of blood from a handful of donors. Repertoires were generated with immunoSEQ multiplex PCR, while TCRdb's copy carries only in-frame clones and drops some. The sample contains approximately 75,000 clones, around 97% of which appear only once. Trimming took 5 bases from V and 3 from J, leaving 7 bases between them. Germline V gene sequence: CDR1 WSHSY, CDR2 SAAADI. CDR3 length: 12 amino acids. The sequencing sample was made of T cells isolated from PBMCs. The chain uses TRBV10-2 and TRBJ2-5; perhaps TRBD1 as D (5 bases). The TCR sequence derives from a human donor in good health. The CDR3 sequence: CASSRQKETQYF. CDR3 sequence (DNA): TGCGCCAGCAGTAGACAGAAAGAGACCCAGTACTTC.